The 22 T cell receptor beta chains below all came from one sample that was sequenced in a study of shared clonotypes between healthy human individuals. CD8 cells classed as naive were CD45RO-negative and positively selected for CCR7, excluding terminally differentiated effector memory CD45RA+ cells. Produced via immunoSEQ multiplex PCR; TCRdb's table is partial and in-frame only. The data hold 2 million or so clones, with 85% to 95% observed a single time. Sequencing used naive CD8+ T cells sorted from blood. These receptors all come from a young man in good health.

The chain carries TRBV27 and TRBJ1-5, with D unresolved. The CDR3 runs 14 residues. Germline V CDR1 and CDR2: MNHEY, SMNVEV (reference sequence). Trimming left V 0 bases short and J 2 bases short, with 5 bases between. The CDR3 DNA sequence: TGTGCCAGCAGTTTATCGAGGGGCAATCAGCCCCAGCATTTT. Translated: CASSLSRGNQPQHF.

The chain uses TRBV27 and TRBJ2-7, with D maybe TRBD1 (5 bases). Germline V gene sequence: CDR1 MNHEY, CDR2 SMNVEV (reference sequence). Trimming cost V 5 bases and J 3 bases, with 14 bases left between them. CDR3 size: 14 residues. The CDR3 here is CASSTLGVGYEQYF. The CDR3 DNA reads as TGTGCCAGCAGTACCCTAGGGGTAGGCTACGAGCAGTACTTC.

The chain links TRBV6-5 to TRBJ2-1; 8 bases match TRBD1. Germline CDR1 is MNHEY and CDR2 is SVGAGI. The CDR3 is made up of 14 amino acids. V was pared by 6 bases and J by 5 bases, with 6 bases of the junction left unmatched. The CDR3 nucleotides read TGTGCCAGCAGCTTGACAGGGGTGCACAATGAGCAGTTCTTC. Its protein is CASSLTGVHNEQFF.

The chain uses TRBV29-1 and TRBJ2-7; the D gene is possibly TRBD2 (5 bases). The ends were cut back, 5 bases at V and 2 bases at J, with 10 bases in the middle. The CDR3 extends over 12 amino acids. Looked up from germline, CDR1 is SQVTM and CDR2 is ANQGSEA. The CDR3 reads CSVNGVAYEQYF. Here the CDR3 DNA reads TGCAGCGTTAACGGGGTTGCCTACGAGCAGTACTTC.

The J gene is TRBJ2-7, the V gene TRBV4-3, with D tentatively TRBD2 (5 bases). Per the germline V gene, CDR1 is LGHNA and CDR2 is YSLEER. V shed 4 bases and J shed 3 bases, with 10 bases lying between them. This CDR3 spans 13 amino acids. The CDR3 DNA is TGCGCCAGCAGCCCAGCGGTCGGCTACGAGCAGTACTTC. Protein sequence: CASSPAVGYEQYF.

V usage is TRBV5-4 and J usage is TRBJ2-7, with a weak D call TRBD1 (6 bases). Germline V gene sequence: CDR1 SGHNT, CDR2 YYREEE (reference sequence). Trimming shortened V by 2 bases and J by 4 bases, and 19 bases separated the two germline ends. The CDR3 loop spans 16 amino acids. The CDR3: CASSFMGVGAQYEQYF. The CDR3 coding sequence is TGTGCCAGCAGCTTTATGGGGGTGGGGGCTCAATACGAGCAGTACTTC.

CDR3 nucleotide sequence: TGTGCCAGCAGTGAAGGTTGGCAACTCTATGGCTACACCTTC. As protein: CASSEGWQLYGYTF. The chain is built from TRBV6-1 and TRBJ1-2; D remains ambiguous. Germline CDR1 and CDR2: MNHNS and SASEGT. The CDR3 is made up of 14 amino acids. With 1 base removed from V and 4 bases from J, the gap between germline ends came to 10 bases.

The V gene is TRBV10-3, the J gene TRBJ2-4, with D unclear. The CDR3 covers 14 residues. Germline loops: CDR1 ENHRY, CDR2 SYGVKD. Trimming stripped 2 bases from V and 0 bases from J, with 5 bases between. The chain's CDR3 is CAISEELAKNIQYF. The CDR3 DNA reads as TGTGCCATCAGTGAGGAACTAGCCAAAAACATTCAGTACTTC.

The gene calls are TRBV4-3 and TRBJ1-5, with D possibly matching TRBD1 (6 bases). Germline loops: CDR1 LGHNA, CDR2 YSLEER. The CDR3 consists of 15 residues. V dropped 3 bases and J dropped 2 bases, with 11 bases sitting between them. Here the CDR3 DNA reads TGCGCCAGCAGCCAGTCGAGACAGGGCAATCAGCCCCAGCATTTT. It specifies CASSQSRQGNQPQHF.

The J gene is TRBJ2-7, the V gene TRBV11-2; D uncertain. Germline V gives CDR1 SGHAT, CDR2 FQNNGV. The V end was cut by 0 bases, the J end by 6 bases, with 6 bases between. The CDR3 is 12 amino acids. The CDR3 region has the DNA TGTGCCAGCAGCTTAGATTTACTCGAGCAGTACTTC. Amino acid sequence: CASSLDLLEQYF.

The chain couples TRBV7-9 to TRBJ1-4; 7 bases agree with TRBD1. Germline V gene lookup returns CDR1 SEHNR and CDR2 FQNEAQ (reference sequence). Trimming took 8 bases from V and 5 from J; bases not matched to a gene: 17. The CDR3 covers 17 residues. As DNA, the CDR3 is TGTGCCAGCGGGCCTCAACTGTGGGAGGGGGCAAATGAAAAACTGTTTTTT. Its protein product is CASGPQLWEGANEKLFF. The variable domain in full, completed from reference TRBV7-9 and TRBJ1-4, reads DTGVSQNPRHKITKRGQNVTFRCDPISEHNRLYWYRQTLGQGPEFLTYFQNEAQLEKSRLLSDRFSAERPKGSFSTLEIQRTEQGDSAMYLCASGPQLWEGANEKLFFGSGTQLSVL.

This clone was recorded a few times. Different DNA sequences within this sample yield the same CDR3. The gene calls are TRBV27 and TRBJ1-6, with D hard to call. This CDR3 comprises 12 residues. Per the germline V gene, CDR1 is MNHEY and CDR2 is SMNVEV (reference sequence). V was cut by 3 bases and J by 10 bases, with 7 bases left in between. CDR3 region: CASSFGGSPLHF. CDR3 nucleotides: TGTGCCAGCAGTTTCGGAGGATCACCCCTCCACTTT.

The chain couples TRBV7-8 to TRBJ2-7; 8 nucleotides line up with TRBD2. The V gene's germline CDR1 is SGHVS and CDR2 FQNEAQ. This CDR3 comprises 18 residues. J was trimmed by 2 bases and V by 5 bases; bases with no gene match: 17. The DNA for the CDR3 is TGTGCCAGCAGCCCTAGGTCTTGGCAGCGGGAGATAACCTACGAGCAGTACTTC. Translated: CASSPRSWQREITYEQYF. Using reference TRBV7-8 and TRBJ2-7 for the parts outside the CDR3, the full variable domain is GAGVSQSPRYKVAKRGQDVALRCDPISGHVSLFWYQQALGQGPEFLTYFQNEAQLDKSGLPSDRFFAERPEGSVSTLKIQRTQQEDSAVYLCASSPRSWQREITYEQYFGPGTRLTVT.

V is TRBV7-8 and J is TRBJ2-7; D is undetermined. V was trimmed by 5 bases and J by 0 bases, leaving 8 bases between them. In germline, CDR1 is SGHVS, CDR2 FQNEAQ. The CDR3 loop spans 13 amino acids. The CDR3 here is CASSESDSYEQYF. The CDR3 DNA follows: TGTGCCAGCAGCGAGTCAGACTCCTACGAGCAGTACTTC.

This chain links TRBV6-1 with TRBJ1-2; the D is unclear. Germline-derived CDR1 and CDR2 are MNHNS and SASEGT. V lost 0 bases, J lost 7 bases, and 18 bases lay in between. This CDR3 has 16 residues. The CDR3 sequence: CASSEAIKGLIGGYTF. The CDR3 DNA reads as TGTGCCAGCAGTGAAGCGATCAAGGGTTTGATCGGTGGCTACACCTTC.

V gene TRBV6-5 combines with J gene TRBJ2-7, with 7 bases lining up with TRBD2. From germline, CDR1 is MNHEY and CDR2 SVGAGI. The CDR3 runs to 14 residues. The junction had 10 bases not matched to a gene; V was cut back by 11 bases and J by 0 bases. CDR3 residues: CAASGAGTSYEQYF. CDR3 DNA: TGTGCCGCAAGCGGGGCGGGGACCTCCTACGAGCAGTACTTC.

On this clone itself: The sample holds other DNA sequences that translate to the same CDR3. The chain uses TRBV9 and TRBJ2-5; 8 bases fit TRBD1. Germline trimming cut 0 bases from V and 5 bases from J; bases unmatched to any gene: 3. This CDR3 region has 14 residues. Germline CDR1 SGDLS, CDR2 YYNGEE. The CDR3 loop reads CASSVAGGAETQYF. The CDR3, as DNA: TGTGCCAGCAGCGTAGCAGGGGGCGCCGAGACCCAGTACTTC. Combining the CDR3 with reference TRBV9 and TRBJ2-5 gives the whole variable domain DSGVTQTPKHLITATGQRVTLRCSPRSGDLSVYWYQQSLDQGLQFLIQYYNGEERAKGNILERFSAQQFPDLHSELNLSSLELGDSALYFCASSVAGGAETQYFGPGTRLLVL.

This chain uses TRBV10-1 with TRBJ2-4; D is possibly TRBD1 or TRBD2 (5 bases each). Germline loops: CDR1 WNHNN, CDR2 SYGVQD (reference sequence). The CDR3 consists of 14 residues. Deletions cut 3 bases from V and 5 bases from J, with 11 bases between. As DNA, the CDR3 is TGCGCCAGCAGTGATACCGGGGCCGAAAACATTCAGTACTTC. Translating gives CASSDTGAENIQYF.

This chain connects TRBV4-3 to TRBJ2-7, with a weak D call TRBD1 (5 bases). V lost 1 base and J lost 0, with 10 bases in between. The CDR3 totals 15 residues. Germline CDR1 reads LGHNA; CDR2 reads YSLEER. The CDR3 reads CASSQASTGSYEQYF. Written as DNA, the CDR3 is TGCGCCAGCAGCCAAGCTAGTACAGGCTCCTACGAGCAGTACTTC.

The V call is TRBV19, the J call TRBJ2-1, with 8 positions matching TRBD2. CDR1 and CDR2 (germline): LNHDA, SQIVND (reference sequence). The CDR3 runs 16 residues. Trimming took 3 bases from V and 5 from J; bases not matched to a gene: 9. The CDR3 protein is CASSMDREGRHNEQFF. The CDR3 DNA reads as TGTGCCAGTAGTATGGATCGGGAGGGACGACACAATGAGCAGTTCTTC.

This chain joins TRBV5-1 and TRBJ2-3, with 7 bases matching TRBD2. V lost 3 bases to trimming and J lost 3 bases; unmatched junction nucleotides: 1. The CDR3 is made up of 13 amino acids. Germline-derived CDR1 and CDR2 are SGHRS and YFSETQ. The CDR3 region has the DNA TGCGCCAGCAGCTGGGAGGGGACAGATACGCAGTATTTT. Its translation: CASSWEGTDTQYF. Combining the CDR3 with reference TRBV5-1 and TRBJ2-3 gives the whole variable domain KAGVTQTPRYLIKTRGQQVTLSCSPISGHRSVSWYQQTPGQGLQFLFEYFSETQRNKGNFPGRFSGRQFSNSRSEMNVSTLELGDSALYLCASSWEGTDTQYFGPGTRLTVL.

The chain combines TRBV9 with TRBJ2-1; 7 bases are shared with TRBD2. The V segment lost 5 bases and the J segment 4 bases; nucleotides outside the gene matches: 12. The germline CDR1 and CDR2 sequences are SGDLS and YYNGEE. The CDR3 is 16 residues long. The CDR3 spells CASSPLGLAAYNEQFF. The CDR3 DNA sequence: TGTGCCAGCAGTCCCCTGGGGCTAGCGGCGTACAATGAGCAGTTCTTC.